Listed below are T cell receptor beta chains from one sample, sequenced in a study of response to subunit inactivated influenza vaccine. TCRdb passed the RT-PCR reads through MiXCR, listing each CDR3 protein once. The sample lists about 540,000 distinct CDR3 sequences, around a quarter occurring once. This same sample was also part of a study on T cells expressing NK-cell markers.

Source: CD4+ T cells sorted from PBMCs, taken approximately 12 days after vaccination. These TCRs come from a man aged 50 to 60 who received an inactivated influenza vaccine. Both conserved end residues are part of each CDR3. Each record gives: CDR3 length, J gene, D gene, V gene, clone size, CDR3 DNA, CDR3 protein. The D gene is left open where the match is weak. Clone size, where shown, is once, few, many, or a class for clones that have expanded.

len: 13; j_gene: TRBJ2-7; d_gene: NA; v_gene: TRBV5-1; abundance: NA; CDR3nt: TGCGCCAGCAGGAGGACCCTCTCCTACGAGCAGTACTTC; CDR3aa: CASRRTLSYEQYF
len: 15; j_gene: TRBJ2-1; d_gene: TRBD2; v_gene: TRBV7-2; abundance: NA; CDR3nt: TGTGCCAGCAGCTTGGGGACTAGTTTCCATTATGAGCAGTTCTTC; CDR3aa: CASSLGTSFHYEQFF
len: 12; j_gene: TRBJ1-5; d_gene: NA; v_gene: TRBV15; abundance: NA; CDR3nt: TGTGCCACCAGCAGGGCGGGTCGGCCCCAGCATTTT; CDR3aa: CATSRAGRPQHF
len: 16; j_gene: TRBJ2-1; d_gene: NA; v_gene: TRBV7-2; abundance: few; CDR3nt: TGTGCCAGCAGCTTAGTCGGTAGCGACTCCTACAATGAGCAGTTCTTC; CDR3aa: CASSLVGSDSYNEQFF
len: 12; j_gene: TRBJ2-5; d_gene: TRBD2; v_gene: TRBV12-3/TRBV12-4; abundance: NA; CDR3nt: TGTGCCAGCAGTTGGGTAGCGGGGGCGCTTCACTTC; CDR3aa: CASSWVAGALHF
len: 15; j_gene: TRBJ2-1; d_gene: TRBD1; v_gene: TRBV7-3; abundance: many; CDR3nt: TGTGCCAGCAGTGAGGGACAGAGTTCCTACAATGAGCAGTTCTTC; CDR3aa: CASSEGQSSYNEQFF
len: 14; j_gene: TRBJ2-5; d_gene: TRBD2; v_gene: TRBV2; abundance: few; CDR3nt: TGTGCCAGCAGTGAAGTCTGGGAGGGAGAGACCCAGTACTTC; CDR3aa: CASSEVWEGETQYF
len: 16; j_gene: TRBJ2-3; d_gene: TRBD1; v_gene: TRBV12-3/TRBV12-4; abundance: NA; CDR3nt: TGTGCCAGCAGTTTTTCAGGGGGCGGACTCACAGATACGCAGTATTTT; CDR3aa: CASSFSGGGLTDTQYF
len: 17; j_gene: TRBJ1-6; d_gene: NA; v_gene: TRBV4-3; abundance: few; CDR3nt: TGCGCCAGCAGCCAAGAAATGGCAAGCTCCTATAATTCACCCCTCCACTTT; CDR3aa: CASSQEMASSYNSPLHF
len: 14; j_gene: TRBJ1-4; d_gene: NA; v_gene: TRBV9; abundance: few; CDR3nt: TGTGCCAGCAGCGACCGGGACACTAGCGAAAAACTGTTTTTT; CDR3aa: CASSDRDTSEKLFF
len: 11; j_gene: TRBJ2-1; d_gene: NA; v_gene: TRBV29-1; abundance: NA; CDR3nt: TGCAGCACTATGGGCTTTCCTGAGCAGTTCTTC; CDR3aa: CSTMGFPEQFF
len: 15; j_gene: TRBJ2-5; d_gene: NA; v_gene: TRBV6-1; abundance: few; CDR3nt: TGTGCCAGCAGTGAAGTCGGCGGCTTCCAAGAGACCCAGTACTTC; CDR3aa: CASSEVGGFQETQYF
len: 16; j_gene: TRBJ2-3; d_gene: NA; v_gene: TRBV20-1; abundance: NA; CDR3nt: TGCAGTGCTAGAGACCCGGGGCAGCTCCTCACAGATACGCAGTATTTT; CDR3aa: CSARDPGQLLTDTQYF
len: 13; j_gene: TRBJ2-1; d_gene: TRBD2; v_gene: TRBV20-1; abundance: NA; CDR3nt: TGCAGTGCTAGCGGACTAGCGGGGATTGAGCAGTTCTTC; CDR3aa: CSASGLAGIEQFF
len: 14; j_gene: TRBJ1-6; d_gene: NA; v_gene: TRBV5-1; abundance: NA; CDR3nt: TGCGCCAGCAGCTCCGGGAAAGGCGGTTCACCCCTCCACTTT; CDR3aa: CASSSGKGGSPLHF
len: 11; j_gene: TRBJ2-5; d_gene: NA; v_gene: TRBV10-3; abundance: few; CDR3nt: TGTGCCATCAGTGCCCAAGAGACCCAGTACTTC; CDR3aa: CAISAQETQYF